This T cell receptor beta chain came from a study of identical twins' blood T cells. This clonotype was recorded many times. The germline V gene has CDR1 SNHLY and CDR2 FYNNEI. V was cut by 6 bases and J by 9 bases, with 11 bases left in between. The CDR3 is 11 residues long. Per the study methods: Each library had roughly 2 to 4 million CDR3 reads and about 100,000 to nearly 500,000 clonotypes. TCRdb redid the calling of the 5' RACE reads with MiXCR, one entry per CDR3 protein. These V and J calls originate from TCRdb's pipeline instead of the authors' own analysis. The sample lists fewer than 450,000 distinct CDR3 sequences; around 30% were seen once.

Sequencing was carried out using PBMCs. The V call is TRBV2, the J call TRBJ1-1; possible D gene TRBD1, 6 bases. The clonotype was recovered from a woman aged 18 to 55 in good health. The CDR3 DNA sequence: TGTGCCAGCAGGGTAGGACAGAAAGCTTTCTTT. Encoded protein: CASRVGQKAFF.